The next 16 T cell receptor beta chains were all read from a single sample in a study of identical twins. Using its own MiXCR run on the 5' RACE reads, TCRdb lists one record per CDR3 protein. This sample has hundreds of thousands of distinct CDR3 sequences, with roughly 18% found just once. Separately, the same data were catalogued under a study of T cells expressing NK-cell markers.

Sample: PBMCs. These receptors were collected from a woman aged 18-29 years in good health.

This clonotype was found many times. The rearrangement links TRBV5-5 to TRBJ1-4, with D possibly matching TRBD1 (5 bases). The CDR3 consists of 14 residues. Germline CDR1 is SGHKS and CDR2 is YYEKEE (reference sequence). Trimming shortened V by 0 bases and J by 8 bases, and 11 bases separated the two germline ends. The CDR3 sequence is CASSLAGTSEKLFF. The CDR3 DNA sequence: TGTGCCAGCAGCTTGGCCGGGACCTCCGAAAAACTGTTTTTT.

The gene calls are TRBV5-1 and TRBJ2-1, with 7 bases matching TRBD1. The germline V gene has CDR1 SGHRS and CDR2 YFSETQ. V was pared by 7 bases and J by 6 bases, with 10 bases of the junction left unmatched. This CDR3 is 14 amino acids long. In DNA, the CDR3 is TGCGCCAGCGGCCGGGACAGTCTAACCAATGAGCAGTTCTTC. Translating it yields CASGRDSLTNEQFF.

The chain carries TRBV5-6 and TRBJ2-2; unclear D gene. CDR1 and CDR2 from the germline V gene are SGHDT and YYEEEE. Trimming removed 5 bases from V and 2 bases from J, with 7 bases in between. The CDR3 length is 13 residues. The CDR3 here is CASRQFNTGELFF. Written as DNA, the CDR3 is TGTGCCAGCAGGCAATTTAACACCGGGGAGCTGTTTTTT.

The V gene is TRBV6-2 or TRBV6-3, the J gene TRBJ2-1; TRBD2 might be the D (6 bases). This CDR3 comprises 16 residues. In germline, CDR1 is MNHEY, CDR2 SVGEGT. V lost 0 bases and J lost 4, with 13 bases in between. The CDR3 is CASSYSVIAEYNEQFF. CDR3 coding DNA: TGTGCCAGCAGTTACTCGGTAATAGCGGAGTACAATGAGCAGTTCTTC.

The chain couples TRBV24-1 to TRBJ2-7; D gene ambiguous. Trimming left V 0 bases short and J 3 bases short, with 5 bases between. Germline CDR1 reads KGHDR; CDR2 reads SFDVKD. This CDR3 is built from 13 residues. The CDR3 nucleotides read TGTGCCACCAGTGATTTGTGGGGCTACGAGCAGTACTTC. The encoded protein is CATSDLWGYEQYF.

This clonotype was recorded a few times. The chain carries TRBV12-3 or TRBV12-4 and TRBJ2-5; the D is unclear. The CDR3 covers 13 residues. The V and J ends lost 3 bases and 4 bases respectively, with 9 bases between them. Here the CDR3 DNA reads TGTGCCAGCAGTTTTTCTGTAAGAGAGACCCAGTACTTC. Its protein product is CASSFSVRETQYF.

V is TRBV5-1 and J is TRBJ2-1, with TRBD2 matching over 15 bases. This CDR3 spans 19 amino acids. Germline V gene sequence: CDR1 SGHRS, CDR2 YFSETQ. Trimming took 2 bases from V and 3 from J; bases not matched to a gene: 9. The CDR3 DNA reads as TGCGCCAGCAGCTTAAGGGGGACTAGCGGGGGGATTATCTACAATGAGCAGTTCTTC. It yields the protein CASSLRGTSGGIIYNEQFF.

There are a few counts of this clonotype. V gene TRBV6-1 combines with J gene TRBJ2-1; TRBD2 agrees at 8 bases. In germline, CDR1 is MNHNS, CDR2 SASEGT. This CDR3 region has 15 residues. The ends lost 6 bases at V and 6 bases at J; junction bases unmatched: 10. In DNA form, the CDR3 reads TGTGCCAGCAGAGACCGGGGGGGCTTGAGCAATGAGCAGTTCTTC. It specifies CASRDRGGLSNEQFF.

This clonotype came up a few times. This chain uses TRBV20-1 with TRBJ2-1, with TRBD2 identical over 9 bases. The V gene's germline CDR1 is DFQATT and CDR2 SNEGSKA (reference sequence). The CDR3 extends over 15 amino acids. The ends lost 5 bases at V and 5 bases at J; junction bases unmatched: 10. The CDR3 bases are TGCAGTGCTTCGCTAGCGGGATCAAACGACAATGAGCAGTTCTTC. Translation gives CSASLAGSNDNEQFF.

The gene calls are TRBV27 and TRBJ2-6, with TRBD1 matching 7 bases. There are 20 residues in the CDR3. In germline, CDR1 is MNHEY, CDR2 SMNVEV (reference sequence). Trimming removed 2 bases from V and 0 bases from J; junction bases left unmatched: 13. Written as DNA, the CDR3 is TGTGCCAGCAGTTTACGGTGGGACAGCCCTTCGAGCTCTGGGGCCAACGTCCTGACTTTC. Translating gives CASSLRWDSPSSSGANVLTF.

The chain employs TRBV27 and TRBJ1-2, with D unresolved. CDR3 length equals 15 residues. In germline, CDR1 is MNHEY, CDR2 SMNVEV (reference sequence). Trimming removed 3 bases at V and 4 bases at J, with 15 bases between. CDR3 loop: CASSFLDPGVYGYTF. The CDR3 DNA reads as TGTGCCAGCAGTTTTTTGGACCCTGGGGTCTATGGCTACACCTTC.

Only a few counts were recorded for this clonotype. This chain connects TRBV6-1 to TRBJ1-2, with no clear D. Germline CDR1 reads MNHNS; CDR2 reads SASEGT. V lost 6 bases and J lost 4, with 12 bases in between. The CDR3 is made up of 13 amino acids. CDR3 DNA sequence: TGTGCCAGCAGGCACTTACAACTCTATGGCTACACCTTC. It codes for CASRHLQLYGYTF.

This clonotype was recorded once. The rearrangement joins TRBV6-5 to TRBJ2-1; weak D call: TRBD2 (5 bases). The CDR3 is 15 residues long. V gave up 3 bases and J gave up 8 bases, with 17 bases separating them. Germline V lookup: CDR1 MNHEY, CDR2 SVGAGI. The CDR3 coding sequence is TGTGCCAGCAGTTATGGAGGACTCGGGTTTGATGAGCAGTTCTTC. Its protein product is CASSYGGLGFDEQFF.

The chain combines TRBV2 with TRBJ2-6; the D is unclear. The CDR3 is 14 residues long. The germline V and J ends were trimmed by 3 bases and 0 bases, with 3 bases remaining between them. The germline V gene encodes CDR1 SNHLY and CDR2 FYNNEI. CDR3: CASSDFSGANVLTF. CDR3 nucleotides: TGTGCCAGCAGTGATTTCTCTGGGGCCAACGTCCTGACTTTC. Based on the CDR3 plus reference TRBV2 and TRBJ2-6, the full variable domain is EPEVTQTPSHQVTQMGQEVILRCVPISNHLYFYWYRQILGQKVEFLVSFYNNEISEKSEIFDDQFSVERPDGSNFTLKIRSTKLEDSAMYFCASSDFSGANVLTFGAGSRLTVL.

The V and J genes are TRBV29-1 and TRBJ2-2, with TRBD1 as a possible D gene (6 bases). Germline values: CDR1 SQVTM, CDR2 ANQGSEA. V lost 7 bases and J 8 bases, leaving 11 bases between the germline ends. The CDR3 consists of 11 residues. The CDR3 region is CSANDRGELFF. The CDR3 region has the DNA TGCAGCGCCAATGACAGGGGGGAGCTGTTTTTT.

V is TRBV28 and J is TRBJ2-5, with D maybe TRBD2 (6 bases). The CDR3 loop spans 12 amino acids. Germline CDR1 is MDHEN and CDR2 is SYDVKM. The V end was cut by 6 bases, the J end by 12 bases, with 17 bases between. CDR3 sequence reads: CASRLRGYEEYF. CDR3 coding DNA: TGTGCCAGCAGATTACGGGGGTACGAGGAGTACTTC.